The 8 T cell receptor beta chains below all came from one sample that was sequenced in a study of T cell responses to AZD1222 COVID-19 vaccine. Libraries were prepared by immunoSEQ multiplex PCR; TCRdb keeps only in-frame clonotypes and omits some of them. This table has approximately 150,000 clones, 85% to 90% appearing once. Sample: peripheral blood, taken on day 0 of AZD1222 vaccination. Receptors originate from an adult in good health.

The V gene is TRBV3-1 (or the pseudogene TRBV3-2), the J gene TRBJ1-6; no reliable D call. The CDR3 is made up of 15 amino acids. Germline-derived CDR1 and CDR2 are LGHDT and YNNKEL (reference sequence). V was pared by 1 base and J by 7 bases, with 11 bases between. The CDR3: CASSQVDTRNSPLHF. In DNA form, the CDR3 reads TGTGCCAGCAGCCAAGTAGACACCCGGAATTCACCCCTCCACTTT.

The rearrangement joins TRBV10-1 to TRBJ2-7, with unresolved D. The CDR3 covers 12 residues. Per germline, CDR1 WNHNN and CDR2 SYGVQD (reference sequence). Trimming cost V 7 bases and J 5 bases, with 12 bases left between them. The CDR3 sequence is CASTVIKDEQYF. The CDR3, as DNA: TGCGCCAGCACGGTAATAAAGGACGAGCAGTACTTC.

The chain links TRBV9 to TRBJ1-2; 7 bases map to TRBD1. V lost 0 bases and J lost 4; bases outside the gene matches: 3. The CDR3 sequence is 14 residues long. From germline, CDR1 is SGDLS and CDR2 YYNGEE. CDR3 amino acids: CASSVVGDSYGYTF. CDR3 nucleotides: TGTGCCAGCAGCGTAGTAGGGGACAGCTATGGCTACACCTTC.

The rearrangement joins TRBV4-1 to TRBJ1-4, with 10 bases matching TRBD1. Trimming took 4 bases from V and 8 from J; bases not matched to a gene: 4. CDR1 and CDR2 from the germline V gene are MGHRA and YSYEKL. This CDR3 contains 14 residues. CDR3 protein: CASSRTGGDEKLFF. The CDR3 region has the DNA TGCGCCAGCAGCCGGACAGGGGGGGACGAAAAACTGTTTTTT.

The V gene is TRBV5-4, the J gene TRBJ1-1, with D hard to call. V gave up 0 bases and J gave up 0 bases, with 6 bases separating them. From germline, CDR1 is SGHNT and CDR2 YYREEE (reference sequence). The CDR3 is 14 amino acids. The DNA of the CDR3 is TGTGCCAGCAGCTTGGGAGCCGTGAACACTGAAGCTTTCTTT. This codes for CASSLGAVNTEAFF.

This rearrangement joins TRBV7-9 to TRBJ1-2, with D tentatively TRBD1 (5 bases). The V gene's germline CDR1 is SEHNR and CDR2 FQNEAQ (reference sequence). The CDR3 spans 13 residues. The CDR3 DNA is TGTGCAATGGGGCAGGCCACCGTCGGGGGCTACACCTTC. Its translation: CAMGQATVGGYTF.

This clone was counted a single time. The rearrangement uses TRBV5-1 and TRBJ2-3; D is uncertain. V lost 0 bases, J lost 2 bases, and 7 bases lay in between. This CDR3 region has 14 residues. Germline V lookup: CDR1 SGHRS, CDR2 YFSETQ. CDR3: CASSLDTPTDTQYF. The CDR3 DNA follows: TGCGCCAGCAGCTTGGACACCCCCACAGATACGCAGTATTTT.

The genes are TRBV2 and TRBJ2-7, with 10 nucleotides matching TRBD1. CDR3 length: 13 amino acids. The germline V gene has CDR1 SNHLY and CDR2 FYNNEI. Germline trimming cut 7 bases from V and 7 bases from J; bases unmatched to any gene: 7. CDR3 DNA: TGTGCCAGCACCGGACAGGGGGTGGGAGAGCAGTACTTC. This translates into CASTGQGVGEQYF.